This section outlines one TCR beta chain sequence together with its context. This specimen belongs to a study of control samples from healthy donors and cancer patients. Between the trimmed V and J ends, which lost 4 bases and 0 bases, there was a span of 13 bases. The CDR3 has 16 amino acids. Germline V CDR1 and CDR2: MNHEY, SMNVEV (reference sequence). Sequenced by immunoSEQ multiplex PCR; TCRdb stores in-frame clones only, minus some. The table records 95,000 to 100,000 clones, about 89% of them present only once. The sample comprised blood. The receptor was derived from a man aged 25-45 years in good health. This chain joins TRBV27 and TRBJ1-5; no clear D gene. CDR3 amino acids: CASSSQVKGSNQPQHF. For the CDR3, the DNA is TGTGCCAGCAGTTCGCAGGTTAAAGGTAGCAATCAGCCCCAGCATTTT.